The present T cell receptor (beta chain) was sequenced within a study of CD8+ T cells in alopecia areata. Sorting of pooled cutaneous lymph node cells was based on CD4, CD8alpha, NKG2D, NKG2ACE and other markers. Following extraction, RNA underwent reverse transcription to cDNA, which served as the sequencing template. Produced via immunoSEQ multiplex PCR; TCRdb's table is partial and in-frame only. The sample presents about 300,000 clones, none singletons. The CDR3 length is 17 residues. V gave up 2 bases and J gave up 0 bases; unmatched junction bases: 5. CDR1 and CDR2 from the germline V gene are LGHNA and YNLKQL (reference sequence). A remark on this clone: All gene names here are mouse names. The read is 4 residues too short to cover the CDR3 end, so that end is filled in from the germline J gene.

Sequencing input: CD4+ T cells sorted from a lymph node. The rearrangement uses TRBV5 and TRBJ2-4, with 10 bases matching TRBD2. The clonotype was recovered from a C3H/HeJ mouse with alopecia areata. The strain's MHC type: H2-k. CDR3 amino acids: CASSQFWGGESQNTLYF. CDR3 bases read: TGTGCCAGCAGCCAATTCTGGGGGGGCGAGAGTCAAAAC.